Below, 30 T cell receptor beta chains from the same sample are listed, as sequenced in a study of a mutant IDH1 vaccine in newly diagnosed glioma. These receptors lack a known antigen. Sequencing was performed with immunoSEQ multiplex PCR; in TCRdb, only in-frame clones are kept and a portion is missing. The sample gives tens of thousands of clones, over 75% of which show up once; about 0.61% is in the top ten. Time point of the sample: week 5, during vaccination. All doses held 300 ug of mutant IDH1 20-mer peptide, with topical imiquimod. Sequenced material: PBMCs, taken from a glioma patient whose treatment included an IDH1 peptide vaccine. The receptors stem from a woman aged 45-65 years with glioma.

This chain joins TRBV28 and TRBJ2-3; no reliable D call. Per the germline V gene, CDR1 is MDHEN and CDR2 is SYDVKM. Trimming stripped 2 bases from V and 1 base from J, with 13 bases between. The CDR3 runs 16 residues. The CDR3 reads CASSLRRSDGTDTQYF. In DNA, the CDR3 is TGTGCCAGCAGTTTACGGCGGTCTGACGGCACAGATACGCAGTATTTT.

The chain recombines TRBV19 with TRBJ1-1, with 10 nucleotides matching TRBD1. The V gene end was trimmed by 3 bases and the J gene end by 0 bases; junction bases not matched to a gene: 4. Germline assignment: CDR1 LNHDA and CDR2 SQIVND (reference sequence). This CDR3 contains 16 residues. The CDR3 nucleotides read TGTGCCAGTAGTATTAGGACAGGGGGACTGAACACTGAAGCTTTCTTT. Translating gives CASSIRTGGLNTEAFF.

The DNA for the CDR3 is TGTGCCAGCTCACCACACTCGGGGACTACCAATACCGGGGAGCTGTTTTTT. Its protein is CASSPHSGTTNTGELFF. V is TRBV18 and J is TRBJ2-2; the match to TRBD2 covers 7 bases. The CDR3 consists of 17 residues. CDR1 and CDR2 from the germline V gene are KGHSH and LQKENI. The V segment lost 1 base and the J segment 5 bases; nucleotides outside the gene matches: 10.

This clone was recorded only once. The J gene is TRBJ2-7, the V gene TRBV7-8; D ambiguous. CDR1 is SGHVS and CDR2 is FQNEAQ in the germline V gene. CDR3 length: 13 residues. The V end was cut by 5 bases, the J end by 5 bases, with 13 bases between. As DNA, the CDR3 is TGTGCCAGCAGCCCGTCCCCCGACCACGAGCAGTACTTC. It specifies CASSPSPDHEQYF.

This sequence joins TRBV7-2 and TRBJ2-1, with 12 bases fitting TRBD2. J was trimmed by 6 bases and V by 3 bases; bases with no gene match: 6. This CDR3 is 16 amino acids long. Per the germline V gene, CDR1 is SGHTA and CDR2 is FQGNSA. This CDR3 is CASSFQLAGGINEQFF. The CDR3 DNA follows: TGTGCCAGCAGCTTTCAACTAGCGGGAGGTATCAATGAGCAGTTCTTC.

J is TRBJ2-7 and V is TRBV29-1, with 11 bases aligning to TRBD1. Losses at the gene ends were 3 bases for V and 4 bases for J; bases not matched to a gene: 5. Germline values: CDR1 SQVTM, CDR2 ANQGSEA. The CDR3 covers 14 residues. The CDR3 DNA is TGCAGCGTTGAGGCCGGGACAGGGGGTTACGAGCAGTACTTC. Its translation is CSVEAGTGGYEQYF.

The chain employs TRBV5-4 and TRBJ2-5, with D possibly TRBD1 on 6 matching bases. The CDR3 has 15 residues. With 0 bases removed from V and 5 bases from J, the gap between germline ends came to 14 bases. Germline V CDR1 and CDR2: SGHNT, YYREEE (reference sequence). CDR3 sequence (DNA): TGTGCCAGCAGCTTGGGAGGGGACACGGGGGAGACCCAGTACTTC. It encodes CASSLGGDTGETQYF.

The genes are TRBV30 and TRBJ2-2, with 13 bases that match TRBD2. Per germline, CDR1 GTSNPN and CDR2 SVGIG (reference sequence). Trimming removed 4 bases from V and 7 bases from J; junction bases left unmatched: 6. This CDR3 spans 15 amino acids. Here the CDR3 reads CAWKWTSGSGGELFF. In DNA, the CDR3 is TGTGCCTGGAAATGGACTAGCGGGAGCGGCGGGGAGCTGTTTTTT.

The chain carries TRBV30 and TRBJ2-3, with D possibly matching TRBD2 (5 bases). Looked up from germline, CDR1 is GTSNPN and CDR2 is SVGIG (reference sequence). Between the trimmed V and J ends, which lost 5 bases and 1 base, there was a span of 10 bases. The CDR3 is 13 residues long. CDR3 nucleotide sequence: TGTGCCTGGGGACGAGGGCGCACAGATACGCAGTATTTT. It translates to CAWGRGRTDTQYF.

This sequence joins TRBV18 and TRBJ1-5, with no clear D. This CDR3 is built from 14 residues. V was shortened by 6 bases and J by 7 bases, with 16 bases between the two germline ends. The germline gives CDR1 KGHSH, CDR2 LQKENI. Here the CDR3 reads CASSLRRDKQPQHF. The CDR3 region has the DNA TGTGCCAGCTCCCTGAGGAGGGATAAACAGCCCCAGCATTTT.

The V and J genes are TRBV6-1 and TRBJ1-1; 8 nucleotides agree with TRBD1. Germline CDR1 and CDR2: MNHNS and SASEGT. The ends lost 4 bases at V and 1 base at J; junction bases unmatched: 8. The CDR3 extends over 16 amino acids. The DNA of the CDR3 is TGTGCCAGCAGTGGGGGCAGGGGGCCAGGGAACACTGAAGCTTTCTTT. Amino acid sequence: CASSGGRGPGNTEAFF.

The V and J genes are TRBV18 and TRBJ2-5; D is perhaps TRBD1 (7 bases). Germline lookup yields CDR1 KGHSH and CDR2 LQKENI. V lost 3 bases to trimming and J lost 4 bases, with 9 bases between them. The CDR3 contains 13 residues. The CDR3 coding sequence is TGTGCCAGCTCACCCCAGGGGGGAGAGACCCAGTACTTC. Translation: CASSPQGGETQYF.

This clone has a single count. The rearrangement uses TRBV11-2 and TRBJ2-3, with 10 positions matching TRBD1. The CDR3 contains 15 residues. The trim removed 2 bases at V and 6 bases at J, leaving 5 bases unmatched. Looked up from germline, CDR1 is SGHAT and CDR2 is FQNNGV. The CDR3 spells CASSLRQGAYDTQYF. Here the CDR3 DNA reads TGTGCCAGCAGCTTAAGACAGGGGGCCTATGATACGCAGTATTTT.

This chain uses TRBV6-5 with TRBJ1-3; D unresolved. The ends were cut back, 0 bases at V and 0 bases at J, with 9 bases in the middle. The CDR3 extends over 16 amino acids. CDR1 and CDR2 from the germline V gene are MNHEY and SVGAGI. DNA of the CDR3: TGTGCCAGCAGTTACTCTCACCGGCTCTCTGGAAACACCATATATTTT. Amino acid sequence: CASSYSHRLSGNTIYF.

A single count supports this clone. The chain is built from TRBV5-4 and TRBJ2-7; TRBD1 might be the D (6 bases). The V end lost 0 bases, the J end lost 4 bases, and 11 bases lay between the germline ends. Germline CDR1 and CDR2: SGHNT and YYREEE (reference sequence). CDR3 length: 14 residues. CDR3 sequence reads: CASSLGAGEYEQYF. Here the CDR3 DNA reads TGTGCCAGCAGCTTGGGGGCAGGGGAGTACGAGCAGTACTTC.

This rearrangement joins TRBV7-3 to TRBJ2-3; the match to TRBD2 covers 7 bases. The CDR3 totals 15 residues. The ends lost 5 bases at V and 2 bases at J; junction bases unmatched: 7. Germline values: CDR1 SGHTA, CDR2 FQGTGA. The CDR3 nucleotides read TGTGCCAGCAGCCCAGCACTAGCGTACACAGATACGCAGTATTTT. It encodes CASSPALAYTDTQYF.

This clone was picked up one time. This chain joins TRBV7-9 and TRBJ2-5; either TRBD1 or TRBD2 may supply D (5 bases each). The last part of the DNA fits TRBJ2-7 better; the J call may be wrong. The germline V gene encodes CDR1 SEHNR and CDR2 FQNEAQ (reference sequence). CDR3 length: 14 amino acids. Here the CDR3 DNA reads TGTGCCAGCAGCTTGGGGGTTAGCTCCTACGAGCAGTACTTC. Its protein product is CASSLGVSSYEQYF.

This clone appeared once. The V call is TRBV5-6, the J call TRBJ2-6; 9 nucleotides agree with TRBD1. V gave up 6 bases and J gave up 0 bases; unmatched junction bases: 10. This CDR3 spans 18 amino acids. Germline CDR1 and CDR2: SGHDT and YYEEEE. CDR3 residues: CASTLVHRGLSGANVLTF. The CDR3 coding sequence is TGTGCCAGCACATTGGTCCACAGGGGGCTCTCTGGGGCCAACGTCCTGACTTTC.

The chain employs TRBV7-2 and TRBJ1-1; no definite D call. V was shortened by 2 bases and J by 4 bases, with 8 bases between the two germline ends. Germline loops: CDR1 SGHTA, CDR2 FQGNSA. The CDR3 totals 13 residues. The CDR3 sequence: CASSLQDRTEAFF. CDR3 DNA sequence: TGTGCCAGCAGCTTACAGGATCGCACTGAAGCTTTCTTT. Filled out from reference TRBV7-2 and TRBJ1-1, the complete variable domain reads GAGVSQSPSNKVTEKGKDVELRCDPISGHTALYWYRQSLGQGLEFLIYFQGNSAPDKSGLPSDRFSAERTGGSVSTLTIQRTQQEDSAVYLCASSLQDRTEAFFGQGTRLTVV.

The V and J genes are TRBV5-1 and TRBJ2-3, with 14 bases fitting TRBD2. The germline V gene has CDR1 SGHRS and CDR2 YFSETQ. With V trimmed by 4 bases and J by 3 bases, 7 bases remained unmatched. This CDR3 has 17 amino acids. CDR3 coding DNA: TGCGCCAGCAGCCCGGGACTAGCGGGAGAAGGGACAGATACGCAGTATTTT. This gives the protein CASSPGLAGEGTDTQYF.

The chain combines TRBV28 with TRBJ2-2; D is ambiguous. V dropped 1 base and J dropped 0 bases, with 6 bases sitting between them. Germline CDR1 reads MDHEN; CDR2 reads SYDVKM. The CDR3 extends over 15 amino acids. The CDR3 DNA follows: TGTGCCAGCAGTTTATTAGCTGCGAACACCGGGGAGCTGTTTTTT. This sequence encodes CASSLLAANTGELFF.

The rearrangement uses TRBV30 and TRBJ1-2, with D unclear. Germline-derived CDR1 and CDR2 are GTSNPN and SVGIG (reference sequence). Trimming left V 4 bases short and J 4 bases short, with 13 bases between. The CDR3 totals 13 residues. DNA for the CDR3: TGTGCCTGGACCCCCTCCCCCGTCTATGGCTACACCTTC. Its translation is CAWTPSPVYGYTF. Full variable domain (remainder filled in from reference TRBV30 and TRBJ1-2): SQTIHQWPATLVQPVGSPLSLECTVEGTSNPNLYWYRQAAGRGLQLLFYSVGIGQISSEVPQNLSASRPQDRQFILSSKKLLLSDSGFYLCAWTPSPVYGYTFGSGTRLTVV.

This chain joins TRBV6-6 and TRBJ1-2; D is possibly TRBD1 (5 bases). The V end lost 7 bases, the J end lost 4 bases, and 19 bases lay between the germline ends. This CDR3 has 15 residues. Germline assignment: CDR1 MNHNY and CDR2 SVGAGI (reference sequence). CDR3 residues: CASTDQGVSGYGYTF. The DNA of the CDR3 is TGTGCCAGCACCGATCAGGGTGTGAGCGGCTATGGCTACACCTTC.

The V call is TRBV2, the J call TRBJ2-7; weak D call: TRBD1 (6 bases). The CDR3 has 13 amino acids. Germline lookup yields CDR1 SNHLY and CDR2 FYNNEI. The V end was cut by 5 bases, the J end by 2 bases, with 10 bases between. The chain's CDR3 is CASSWTEAYEQYF. In nucleotides, the CDR3 is TGTGCCAGCAGTTGGACAGAAGCCTACGAGCAGTACTTC. The full variable domain, with the rest looked up from reference TRBV2 and TRBJ2-7, is EPEVTQTPSHQVTQMGQEVILRCVPISNHLYFYWYRQILGQKVEFLVSFYNNEISEKSEIFDDQFSVERPDGSNFTLKIRSTKLEDSAMYFCASSWTEAYEQYFGPGTRLTVT.

This CDR3 reads CASRPQGEETQYF. The CDR3 coding sequence is TGTGCCAGCAGGCCACAGGGAGAAGAGACCCAGTACTTC. This chain connects TRBV28 to TRBJ2-5; possibly TRBD1 for D (6 bases). Germline CDR1 and CDR2: MDHEN and SYDVKM. Trimming removed 6 bases from V and 3 bases from J, with 11 bases in between. This CDR3 region has 13 residues.

For the CDR3, the DNA is TGTGCCTGGAACCGACTAGCGGTCGATGAGCAGTTCTTC. Translating gives CAWNRLAVDEQFF. The chain links TRBV30 to TRBJ2-1; 9 nucleotides match TRBD2. V lost 4 bases, J lost 8 bases, and 6 bases stayed unmatched. The CDR3 contains 13 residues. Germline CDR1 GTSNPN, CDR2 SVGIG (reference sequence).

The CDR3 nucleotides read TGTGCCAGCACCGAGACAGGTTCCTCCTACGAGCAGTACTTC. This sequence encodes CASTETGSSYEQYF. The chain joins TRBV28 to TRBJ2-7, with TRBD1 as a possible D gene (6 bases). Per the germline V gene, CDR1 is MDHEN and CDR2 is SYDVKM. The germline V and J ends were trimmed by 7 bases and 0 bases, with 13 bases remaining between them. The CDR3 runs to 14 residues. Together with reference TRBV28 and TRBJ2-7, the CDR3 gives the full variable domain: DVKVTQSSRYLVKRTGEKVFLECVQDMDHENMFWYRQDPGLGLRLIYFSYDVKMKEKGDIPEGYSVSREKKERFSLILESASTNQTSMYLCASTETGSSYEQYFGPGTRLTVT.

The chain recombines TRBV6-1 with TRBJ2-2; 7 positions match TRBD1. In germline, CDR1 is MNHNS, CDR2 SASEGT. CDR3 length equals 15 residues. V lost 8 bases to trimming and J lost 2 bases; unmatched junction nucleotides: 8. CDR3 protein: CASVFTGANTGELFF. The CDR3 nucleotides read TGTGCCAGCGTTTTTACAGGGGCCAACACCGGGGAGCTGTTTTTT.

J is TRBJ2-1 and V is TRBV5-1; a weak D match, TRBD2 (6 bases). The germline CDR1 and CDR2 sequences are SGHRS and YFSETQ. The CDR3 is 16 residues long. Trimming took off 2 bases at V and 2 bases at J, with 14 bases between the two ends. CDR3: CASSFSGAGPYNEQFF. As DNA, the CDR3 is TGCGCCAGCAGCTTTTCGGGAGCAGGACCCTACAATGAGCAGTTCTTC.

The chain joins TRBV19 to TRBJ2-6; D may correspond to TRBD1 or TRBD2 (5 bases each). V was clipped by 5 bases and J by 4 bases, with 12 bases between them. The CDR3 consists of 15 residues. The germline V gene has CDR1 LNHDA and CDR2 SQIVND (reference sequence). CDR3: CASSRAGTGANVLTF. CDR3 nucleotide sequence: TGTGCCAGTAGTCGGGCAGGGACCGGGGCCAACGTCCTGACTTTC.